The 27 T cell receptor beta chains in this list originate from one sample, sequenced in a study of control samples from healthy donors and cancer patients. This table comes from immunoSEQ multiplex PCR, and its TCRdb copy is limited to in-frame clones, with some not included. The data contain 150,000 to 200,000 clones, approximately 94% of them singletons. Sample: blood. The receptors stem from a woman aged 40 to 50 in good health.

The chain uses TRBV16 and TRBJ1-1, with a weak D call TRBD1 (5 bases). Trimming took off 0 bases at V and 4 bases at J, with 9 bases between the two ends. The CDR3 is 14 amino acids. Germline CDR1 reads KGHSY; CDR2 reads FQNENV. Written as DNA, the CDR3 is TGTGCCAGCAGCCAATCTGGGGGGAGCACTGAAGCTTTCTTT. Amino acid sequence: CASSQSGGSTEAFF.

This chain links TRBV19 with TRBJ1-5, with TRBD1 as a possible D gene (5 bases). CDR1 is LNHDA, CDR2 SQIVND, per germline (reference sequence). V was clipped by 3 bases and J by 0 bases, with 12 bases between them. This CDR3 contains 16 residues. CDR3 protein: CASSIRTLYSNQPQHF. In DNA form, the CDR3 reads TGTGCCAGTAGTATCAGGACACTATATAGCAATCAGCCCCAGCATTTT.

The gene calls are TRBV12-3 or TRBV12-4 and TRBJ2-7, with D possibly being TRBD2 (5 bases). The germline V and J ends were trimmed by 6 bases and 6 bases, with 15 bases remaining between them. The CDR3 extends over 13 amino acids. The CDR3 DNA reads TGTGCCAGCAGCCCCCGGGGATCGGGCGAGCAGTACTTC. The encoded protein is CASSPRGSGEQYF.

This clone showed up just once. The V gene is TRBV11-2, the J gene TRBJ1-1, with 7 bases fitting TRBD1. Germline V gives CDR1 SGHAT, CDR2 FQNNGV. Trimming cost V 4 bases and J 11 bases; bases outside gene matches: 10. The CDR3 covers 13 residues. The DNA of the CDR3 is TGTGCCAGCAGCTCCTCGAGACAGGGCTCCGCTTTCTTT. Translation: CASSSSRQGSAFF.

The chain carries TRBV3-1 (or the pseudogene TRBV3-2) and TRBJ1-3, with D hard to call. V dropped 3 bases and J dropped 9 bases, with 21 bases sitting between them. Germline values: CDR1 LGHDT, CDR2 YNNKEL (reference sequence). The CDR3 contains 16 residues. DNA of the CDR3: TGTGCCAGCAGCCAGGAAATTGGCCCCTTATATTCCACCATATATTTT. Residues: CASSQEIGPLYSTIYF.

The rearrangement links TRBV4-3 to TRBJ1-5; 7 positions match TRBD1. Looked up from germline, CDR1 is LGHNA and CDR2 is YSLEER. Losses at the gene ends were 0 bases for V and 7 bases for J; bases not matched to a gene: 12. There are 17 residues in the CDR3. The CDR3 DNA reads as TGCGCCAGCAGCCAAGAACGAACCAGGGGGAGTATCCAGCCCCAGCATTTT. Its translation is CASSQERTRGSIQPQHF.

The chain combines TRBV6-6 with TRBJ1-5; no reliable D call. Per germline, CDR1 MNHNY and CDR2 SVGAGI (reference sequence). Trimming stripped 0 bases from V and 0 bases from J, with 6 bases between. There are 15 residues in the CDR3. CDR3 loop: CASSYSWGSNQPQHF. The CDR3 coding sequence is TGTGCCAGCAGTTACTCGTGGGGTAGCAATCAGCCCCAGCATTTT.

The chain recombines TRBV6-5 with TRBJ1-1; a possible D gene is TRBD1 (6 bases). This CDR3 comprises 11 residues. Trimming left V 10 bases short and J 6 bases short, with 12 bases between. CDR1 is MNHEY, CDR2 SVGAGI, per germline. CDR3 loop: CATGGGAEAFF. As DNA, the CDR3 is TGTGCCACCGGGGGCGGCGCTGAAGCTTTCTTT.

The gene calls are TRBV24-1 and TRBJ2-5; the D is unclear. V was trimmed by 3 bases and J by 3 bases, leaving 10 bases between them. The CDR3 runs 14 residues. Germline V gives CDR1 KGHDR, CDR2 SFDVKD. The CDR3 coding sequence is TGTGCCACCAGTGATGCACGGCGAGAAGAGACCCAGTACTTC. This encodes CATSDARREETQYF.

This sequence joins TRBV9 and TRBJ1-1; D is ambiguous. The V end was cut by 0 bases, the J end by 12 bases, with 18 bases between. CDR3 length: 14 amino acids. CDR1 is SGDLS, CDR2 YYNGEE, per germline. For the CDR3, the DNA is TGTGCCAGCAGCGTAGTGGAAACGTGGGGTTTGCCTTTCTTT. It specifies CASSVVETWGLPFF. The variable domain in full, with the rest retrieved from reference TRBV9 and TRBJ1-1, is DSGVTQTPKHLITATGQRVTLRCSPRSGDLSVYWYQQSLDQGLQFLIQYYNGEERAKGNILERFSAQQFPDLHSELNLSSLELGDSALYFCASSVVETWGLPFFGQGTRLTVV.

The gene calls are TRBV19 and TRBJ1-5; the D gene is possibly TRBD1 (6 bases). In germline, CDR1 is LNHDA, CDR2 SQIVND (reference sequence). CDR3 length equals 17 residues. The V end lost 9 bases, the J end lost 4 bases, and 25 bases lay between the germline ends. The CDR3 region is CASTEGGQAGLNQPQHF. The CDR3 nucleotides read TGTGCCAGCACGGAAGGGGGGCAGGCGGGTCTTAATCAGCCCCAGCATTTT.

This clone was recorded only once. The genes are TRBV19 and TRBJ1-2, with TRBD1 as a possible D gene (5 bases). The CDR3 totals 14 residues. Germline-derived CDR1 and CDR2 are LNHDA and SQIVND (reference sequence). V was clipped by 5 bases and J by 5 bases, with 15 bases between them. CDR3 DNA sequence: TGTGCCAGTAGTTATCGGGGGAGGCCTTATGGCTACACCTTC. It specifies CASSYRGRPYGYTF.

The rearrangement joins TRBV12-3 or TRBV12-4 to TRBJ1-4; D may be TRBD1 (6 bases). The ends were cut back, 6 bases at V and 16 bases at J, with 21 bases in the middle. The CDR3 extends over 13 amino acids. As DNA, the CDR3 is TGTGCCAGCAGGAGTACACAACACAGGGTTCAGTTTTTT. This translates into CASRSTQHRVQFF.

The chain employs TRBV7-8 and TRBJ2-7, with TRBD2 matching over 7 bases. CDR3 length equals 16 residues. The germline V gene has CDR1 SGHVS and CDR2 FQNEAQ. J gave up 5 bases and V 5 bases, and 15 bases lay outside the gene matches. The CDR3 reads CASSHNKKSGVDEQYF. The DNA for the CDR3 is TGTGCCAGCAGCCACAATAAGAAAAGCGGGGTGGACGAGCAGTACTTC.

The rearrangement uses TRBV30 and TRBJ2-2; 10 bases map to TRBD1. V dropped 7 bases and J dropped 5; count of bases not matched to a gene: 7. The CDR3 contains 14 residues. Germline-derived CDR1 and CDR2 are GTSNPN and SVGIG (reference sequence). As DNA, the CDR3 is TGTGCCTTTCACCGGGACAGGGGTACCGGGGAGCTGTTTTTT. It translates to CAFHRDRGTGELFF. The full variable domain, in which reference TRBV30 and TRBJ2-2 provide the parts outside the CDR3, is SQTIHQWPATLVQPVGSPLSLECTVEGTSNPNLYWYRQAAGRGLQLLFYSVGIGQISSEVPQNLSASRPQDRQFILSSKKLLLSDSGFYLCAFHRDRGTGELFFGEGSRLTVL.

The chain combines TRBV14 with TRBJ1-1; D call uncertain. The germline V gene encodes CDR1 SGHDN and CDR2 FVKESK. Trimming shortened V by 0 bases and J by 6 bases, and 8 bases separated the two germline ends. CDR3 size: 13 residues. The CDR3 region is CASSQDLWAEAFF. CDR3 bases: TGTGCCAGCAGCCAAGATCTGTGGGCTGAAGCTTTCTTT.

The V gene is TRBV7-8, the J gene TRBJ1-2, with D possibly TRBD1 on 5 matching bases. The germline gives CDR1 SGHVS, CDR2 FQNEAQ. CDR3 length: 16 amino acids. The germline V and J ends were trimmed by 3 bases and 6 bases, with 20 bases remaining between them. This chain's CDR3 is CASSFSVRGSRDGYTF. In nucleotides, the CDR3 is TGTGCCAGCAGCTTCTCTGTGCGGGGGTCTAGAGATGGCTACACCTTC.

The chain has TRBV10-3 and TRBJ1-1; a weak D match, TRBD1 (5 bases). The V gene's germline CDR1 is ENHRY and CDR2 SYGVKD. The CDR3 spans 13 residues. Between the trimmed V and J ends, which lost 10 bases and 1 base, there was a span of 13 bases. CDR3 in DNA: TGTGCCACCAGAGGGGCAACGAACACTGAAGCTTTCTTT. It yields the protein CATRGATNTEAFF.

The rearrangement uses TRBV25-1 and TRBJ2-5, with 10 positions matching TRBD2. The germline CDR1 and CDR2 sequences are MGHDK and SYGVNS. The CDR3 length is 16 residues. The J segment lost 5 bases and the V segment lost 6 bases, leaving 12 bases of the junction unmatched. The CDR3 sequence is CASRTTGTSDAETQYF. The CDR3, as DNA: TGTGCCAGCAGGACAACCGGGACTAGCGACGCGGAGACCCAGTACTTC.

This chain uses TRBV4-3 with TRBJ1-2; D ambiguous. Germline CDR1 LGHNA, CDR2 YSLEER. CDR3 size: 14 residues. Trimming took off 1 base at V and 4 bases at J, with 10 bases between the two ends. The CDR3 protein is CASSQASVSYGYTF. For the CDR3, the DNA is TGCGCCAGCAGCCAAGCCTCCGTAAGCTATGGCTACACCTTC.

This chain joins TRBV7-2 and TRBJ1-6; 7 bases map to TRBD1. Per the germline V gene, CDR1 is SGHTA and CDR2 is FQGNSA. V was clipped by 5 bases and J by 13 bases; unmatched bases: 11. CDR3 length: 14 amino acids. In nucleotides, the CDR3 is TGTGCCAGCAGCGACCGACAGGGTTTCAATCCCCTCCACTTT. Residues: CASSDRQGFNPLHF.

The V gene is TRBV27, the J gene TRBJ2-5; D gene ambiguous. V lost 4 bases and J lost 5, with 17 bases in between. This CDR3 has 15 residues. Germline CDR1 and CDR2: MNHEY and SMNVEV (reference sequence). CDR3 sequence (DNA): TGTGCCAGCAGTTCCTCCAGGCCCCCCGGGGAGACCCAGTACTTC. Amino acids: CASSSSRPPGETQYF.

V usage is TRBV4-2 and J usage is TRBJ2-5, with 8 bases identical to TRBD2. V trimming: 3 bases; J trimming: 4 bases; junction bases outside the gene matches: 7. CDR3 size: 15 residues. Germline V lookup: CDR1 LGHNA, CDR2 YNFKEQ. CDR3 coding DNA: TGTGCCAGCAGCCAGCGCGGTGCGGGGGGAGAGACCCAGTACTTC. Encoded protein: CASSQRGAGGETQYF.

This chain uses TRBV20-1 with TRBJ1-5, with a possible D match to TRBD1 (5 bases). The CDR3 is 13 amino acids. Germline V gives CDR1 DFQATT, CDR2 SNEGSKA (reference sequence). The V gene lost 6 bases and the J gene lost 3 bases, with 12 bases spanning the gap. CDR3 residues: CSASQGANQPQHF. For the CDR3, the DNA is TGCAGTGCCAGTCAAGGGGCCAATCAGCCCCAGCATTTT.

This chain links TRBV27 with TRBJ1-6, with a weak D call TRBD1 (5 bases). The germline V gene has CDR1 MNHEY and CDR2 SMNVEV (reference sequence). The length of the CDR3 is 16 residues. The V gene lost 2 bases and the J gene lost 7 bases, with 15 bases spanning the gap. DNA of the CDR3: TGTGCCAGCAGTTTAAGTCAGAACAGGAGAAATTCACCCCTCCACTTT. Translation gives CASSLSQNRRNSPLHF.

This sequence joins TRBV6-6 and TRBJ2-3; D might be TRBD2 (7 bases). This CDR3 is 14 amino acids long. V was cut by 2 bases and J by 6 bases, with 12 bases left in between. Germline CDR1 and CDR2: MNHNY and SVGAGI (reference sequence). In DNA, the CDR3 is TGTGCCAGCAGTTACCGAGGGGGGGCGGATACGCAGTATTTT. It specifies CASSYRGGADTQYF.

J is TRBJ1-5 and V is TRBV27; D uncertain. Deletions cut 0 bases from V and 0 bases from J, with 6 bases between. The CDR3 runs to 15 residues. Per germline, CDR1 MNHEY and CDR2 SMNVEV (reference sequence). The CDR3 region is CASSLSRFSNQPQHF. CDR3 in DNA: TGTGCCAGCAGTTTATCCCGGTTTAGCAATCAGCCCCAGCATTTT.